This TCR beta chain comes out of a study of read filtering for tumor transcriptome and immune sequencing. Study observations and caveats: Compared with RNA-seq, IR-seq gave much higher clonotype depth and reliability.

This clonotype occurred many times. Antigen: not known. Germline V gives CDR1 SGHRS, CDR2 YFSETQ. This CDR3 is 13 amino acids long. V was pared by 0 bases and J by 2 bases, with 5 bases between. Every patient had bone marrow sampled while the disease was active. Molecular barcoded adaptors covering alpha/delta and beta/gamma chains were used on 400 to 450 ng RNA. TCRdb ran MiXCR on the reads and lists one entry per CDR3 protein. Here the sample spans nearly 60,000 distinct CDR3 sequences, 9% to 15% being singletons. The sample comprised a population of CD138-negative cells sorted from bone marrow. The source is a donor aged 40 or older with multiple myeloma. The chain has TRBV5-1 and TRBJ1-2; TRBD1 might be the D (5 bases). The CDR3 region is CASSLGQNYGYTF. The CDR3 nucleotides are TGCGCCAGCAGCTTGGGACAGAACTATGGCTACACCTTC.